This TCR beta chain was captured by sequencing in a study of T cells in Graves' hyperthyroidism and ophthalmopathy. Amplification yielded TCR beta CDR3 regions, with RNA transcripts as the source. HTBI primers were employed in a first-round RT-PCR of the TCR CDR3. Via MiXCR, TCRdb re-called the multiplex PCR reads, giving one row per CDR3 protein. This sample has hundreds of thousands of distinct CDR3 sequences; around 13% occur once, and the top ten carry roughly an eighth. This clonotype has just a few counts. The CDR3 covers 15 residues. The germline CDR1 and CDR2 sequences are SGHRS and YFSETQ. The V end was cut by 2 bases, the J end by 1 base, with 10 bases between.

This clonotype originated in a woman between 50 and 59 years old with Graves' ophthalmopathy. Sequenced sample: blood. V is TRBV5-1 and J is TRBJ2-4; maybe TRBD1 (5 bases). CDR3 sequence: CASSLWPGAKNIQYF. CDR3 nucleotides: TGCGCCAGCAGCTTATGGCCAGGGGCCAAAAACATTCAGTACTTC.